A selection of T cell receptor beta chains follows, all from one sample in a study of T cell responses to AZD1222 COVID-19 vaccine. The table came from immunoSEQ multiplex PCR; TCRdb's copy has only in-frame clones and leaves some out. The table shows 60,000 to 90,000 clones, with 60% to 85% occurring only once. Sequencing was performed on peripheral blood, taken 28 days after the second dose of the MenACWY control vaccine. The receptors stem from an adult who received the MenACWY meningococcal vaccine as a control. The CDR3 runs from the conserved cysteine through the conserved F or W. A D gene is named only where the DNA matches it firmly. The size entry is marked missing in some rows and otherwise reads once, few, many or a size class.

J gene: TRBJ2-1
D gene: TRBD1
V gene: TRBV4-1
clone size: once
CDR3 DNA: TGCGCCAGCAGCCACGTTCCACTCGACAGGGACAGAGACAATGAGCAGTTCTTC
CDR3 protein: CASSHVPLDRDRDNEQFF

J gene: TRBJ2-7
D gene: TRBD1
V gene: TRBV5-5
clone size: -
CDR3 DNA: TGTGCCAGCAGCCCGGACCCCCGGGACAGGGGCGAGCAGTACTTC
CDR3 protein: CASSPDPRDRGEQYF

J gene: TRBJ1-2
D gene: -
V gene: TRBV7-2
clone size: -
CDR3 DNA: TGTGCCAGCAGCGGAATGAGGGGGGGTGGCTACACCTTC
CDR3 protein: CASSGMRGGGYTF

J gene: TRBJ1-4
D gene: -
V gene: TRBV4-3
clone size: -
CDR3 DNA: TGCGCCAGCAGCCAAGAGGGAATGGATGAAAAACTGTTTTTT
CDR3 protein: CASSQEGMDEKLFF

J gene: TRBJ2-2
D gene: -
V gene: TRBV2
clone size: once
CDR3 DNA: TGTGCCAGCAGTAAGGACAGATCCACCGGGGAGCTGTTTTTT
CDR3 protein: CASSKDRSTGELFF

J gene: TRBJ1-5
D gene: -
V gene: TRBV6-5
clone size: -
CDR3 DNA: TGTGCCAGCACCCACACCGGGACTGCAAATCAGCCCCAGCATTTT
CDR3 protein: CASTHTGTANQPQHF

J gene: TRBJ2-7
D gene: -
V gene: TRBV2
clone size: -
CDR3 DNA: TGTGCCAGCAGGTGGGGTGATGTGGGGGAGCAGTACTTC
CDR3 protein: CASRWGDVGEQYF

J gene: TRBJ2-2
D gene: -
V gene: TRBV19
clone size: -
CDR3 DNA: TGTGCCAGTAAGGATCGGACTCCGAACACCGGGGAGCTGTTTTTT
CDR3 protein: CASKDRTPNTGELFF

J gene: TRBJ2-3
D gene: -
V gene: TRBV7-2
clone size: -
CDR3 DNA: TGTGCCAGCACCCTGGGTAGTTCCGGCGGGAATACGCAGTATTTT
CDR3 protein: CASTLGSSGGNTQYF

J gene: TRBJ2-1
D gene: TRBD1
V gene: TRBV6-1
clone size: many
CDR3 DNA: TGTGCCAGCAGTGACCAGGGACAGGGGCGGGACAATGAGCAGTTCTTC
CDR3 protein: CASSDQGQGRDNEQFF

J gene: TRBJ2-7
D gene: TRBD1
V gene: TRBV11-2
clone size: -
CDR3 DNA: TGTGCCAGCAGCTCGACAGGGTACGAGCAGTACTTC
CDR3 protein: CASSSTGYEQYF

J gene: TRBJ2-3
D gene: TRBD2
V gene: TRBV19
clone size: -
CDR3 DNA: TGTGCCAGTAGCTCTAGCGGGAGTATAGCAGATACGCAGTATTTT
CDR3 protein: CASSSSGSIADTQYF

J gene: TRBJ1-6
D gene: TRBD1
V gene: TRBV2
clone size: -
CDR3 DNA: TGTGGAGCAGGGGACAGGGTGAATTCACCCCTCCACTTT
CDR3 protein: CGAGDRVNSPLHF

J gene: TRBJ1-3
D gene: TRBD1
V gene: TRBV13
clone size: -
CDR3 DNA: TGTGCCAGCAGCTTACTTGAAGGACAGGGAGTAACGACCATATATTTT
CDR3 protein: CASSLLEGQGVTTIYF

J gene: TRBJ2-2
D gene: -
V gene: TRBV9
clone size: -
CDR3 DNA: TGTGCCAGCAGCGGAGATTCCGGGGAGCTGTTTTTT
CDR3 protein: CASSGDSGELFF

J gene: TRBJ2-7
D gene: -
V gene: TRBV4-3
clone size: -
CDR3 DNA: TGCGCCAGCAGTTACGGCACAGGGAGCCGCGAGCAGTACTTC
CDR3 protein: CASSYGTGSREQYF

J gene: TRBJ2-2
D gene: -
V gene: TRBV18
clone size: once
CDR3 DNA: TGTGCCAGCTCATTTCGCAAGGACAGCCCCAGCACCGGGGAGCTGTTTTTT
CDR3 protein: CASSFRKDSPSTGELFF

J gene: TRBJ2-1
D gene: TRBD2
V gene: TRBV4-3
clone size: few
CDR3 DNA: TGCGCCAGCAGCCAAGATCTAGCGGGGGGTCTTGAGCAGTTCTTC
CDR3 protein: CASSQDLAGGLEQFF

J gene: TRBJ1-1
D gene: TRBD1
V gene: TRBV6-5
clone size: -
CDR3 DNA: TGTGCCAGCAGGGCCATTGACAGGGGGCTCACTGAAGCTTTCTTT
CDR3 protein: CASRAIDRGLTEAFF

J gene: TRBJ2-1
D gene: TRBD2
V gene: TRBV29-1
clone size: -
CDR3 DNA: TGCAGCGCCCGTCCTAGCGGGAGCTACAATGAGCAGTTCTTC
CDR3 protein: CSARPSGSYNEQFF

J gene: TRBJ2-6
D gene: TRBD2
V gene: TRBV14
clone size: -
CDR3 DNA: TGTGCCAGCAGCCAAGAACGGTCCCAGCGGGGGGCTTTTGGGGCCAACGTCCTGACTTTC
CDR3 protein: CASSQERSQRGAFGANVLTF

J gene: TRBJ1-1
D gene: -
V gene: TRBV28
clone size: -
CDR3 DNA: TGTGCCAGCAGTTTTGGGGCCGAGATTAACACTGAAGCTTTCTTT
CDR3 protein: CASSFGAEINTEAFF

J gene: TRBJ1-5
D gene: -
V gene: TRBV6-5
clone size: -
CDR3 DNA: TGTGCCAGCAGTTCCGGGAAGGGTCAGCCCCAGCATTTT
CDR3 protein: CASSSGKGQPQHF

J gene: TRBJ1-1
D gene: -
V gene: TRBV6-5
clone size: -
CDR3 DNA: TGTGCCAGCAGGATGAAGGTGGAGACTGAAGCTTTCTTT
CDR3 protein: CASRMKVETEAFF

J gene: TRBJ1-4
D gene: -
V gene: TRBV11-2
clone size: -
CDR3 DNA: TGTGCCAGCAGCTTCAATGGGTTCGGTAATGAAAAACTGTTTTTT
CDR3 protein: CASSFNGFGNEKLFF

J gene: TRBJ2-1
D gene: -
V gene: TRBV6-1
clone size: -
CDR3 DNA: TGTGCCAGCAGTGAACTATTACAGGGAGGGGGTGAGCAGTTCTTC
CDR3 protein: CASSELLQGGGEQFF

J gene: TRBJ1-2
D gene: -
V gene: TRBV5-4
clone size: few
CDR3 DNA: TGTGCCAGCAGCCCCCCCGGGGTACGTTATGGCTACACCTTC
CDR3 protein: CASSPPGVRYGYTF

J gene: TRBJ1-1
D gene: TRBD1
V gene: TRBV18
clone size: -
CDR3 DNA: TGTGCCAGCTCCCGCCGCCAGGGGGTGACTGAAGCTTTCTTT
CDR3 protein: CASSRRQGVTEAFF

J gene: TRBJ1-6
D gene: TRBD1
V gene: TRBV7-2
clone size: -
CDR3 DNA: TGTGCCAGCAGCCTGAGAGGGGGCTATTCACCCCTCCACTTT
CDR3 protein: CASSLRGGYSPLHF

J gene: TRBJ2-5
D gene: -
V gene: TRBV7-8
clone size: -
CDR3 DNA: TGTGCCAGCAGCTTAGGAAGACTTCTGTACCAAGAGACCCAGTACTTC
CDR3 protein: CASSLGRLLYQETQYF

J gene: TRBJ1-5
D gene: -
V gene: TRBV12-3/TRBV12-4
clone size: -
CDR3 DNA: TGTGCCAGCAGTCTGGGACCGGTCACGGCCCAGCATTTT
CDR3 protein: CASSLGPVTAQHF

J gene: TRBJ2-1
D gene: -
V gene: TRBV7-9
clone size: few
CDR3 DNA: TGTGCCAGCAGCTTAGACGCAAGCTCCTACAATGAGCAGTTCTTC
CDR3 protein: CASSLDASSYNEQFF

J gene: TRBJ1-1
D gene: -
V gene: TRBV5-1
clone size: -
CDR3 DNA: TGCGCCAGCAGCCCGACTTTCGACGGGAACACTGAAGCTTTCTTT
CDR3 protein: CASSPTFDGNTEAFF